This T cell receptor beta chain was recovered during a study of cytomegalovirus exposure and HLA in healthy donors. Use of 60 Vbeta and 13 Jbeta primers characterized the PCR. Profiled with immunoSEQ multiplex PCR; TCRdb holds only in-frame clones, not every one. The sample lists around 100,000 clones, around 68% occurring once. This receptor was identified in a human donor in good health. Source material: PBMCs.

CDR3 sequence: CASSLARVTPRDTIYF. The CDR3 DNA reads TGTGCCAGCAGCTTAGCTCGGGTCACTCCGAGGGACACCATATATTTT. This chain links TRBV7-9 with TRBJ1-3; unclear D gene. Germline CDR1 is SEHNR and CDR2 is FQNEAQ (reference sequence). The CDR3 is 16 residues long. Trimming took 0 bases from V and 8 from J, leaving 17 bases between them. Filled out from reference TRBV7-9 and TRBJ1-3, the complete variable domain reads DTGVSQNPRHKITKRGQNVTFRCDPISEHNRLYWYRQTLGQGPEFLTYFQNEAQLEKSRLLSDRFSAERPKGSFSTLEIQRTEQGDSAMYLCASSLARVTPRDTIYFGEGSWLTVV.